These T cell receptor beta chains were read from a single sample in a study of blood T cell repertoires in COVID-19. The table came from immunoSEQ multiplex PCR; TCRdb's copy has only in-frame clones and leaves some out. This table has about 200,000 clones, about nine tenths appearing once. Specimen: peripheral blood. The receptor source for this set is a woman between 65 and 79 years old with acute or convalescent COVID-19. The CDR3 runs from the conserved cysteine through the conserved F or W. The D gene is left open where the match is weak. Expanded clones are given a class, and other clones once, few, many or no size at all.

D,J,V,length,size,CDR3,DNA
NA,TRBJ2-5,TRBV6-5,11,NA,CASRRDETQYF,TGTGCCAGCAGGAGGGATGAGACCCAGTACTTC
TRBD1,TRBJ2-5,TRBV5-1,13,NA,CASSLGGWETQYF,TGCGCCAGCAGCTTAGGGGGCTGGGAGACCCAGTACTTC
TRBD1,TRBJ1-2,TRBV7-8,15,NA,CASSDGQEVRDGYTF,TGTGCCAGCAGCGATGGACAGGAGGTCAGGGATGGCTACACCTTC
NA,TRBJ1-5,TRBV12-3/TRBV12-4,13,NA,CASTGYSNQPQHF,TGTGCCAGTACGGGGTATAGCAATCAGCCCCAGCATTTT
TRBD1,TRBJ1-1,TRBV3-1/TRBV3-2,14,NA,CASSQQGVNTEAFF,TGTGCCAGCAGCCAACAGGGGGTGAACACTGAAGCTTTCTTT
NA,TRBJ2-5,TRBV15,14,NA,CATSRDPSKETQYF,TGTGCCACCAGCAGAGACCCATCTAAGGAGACCCAGTACTTC
NA,TRBJ2-2,TRBV7-7,14,NA,CASSLKESTGELFF,TGTGCTAGCAGCTTAAAGGAGAGCACCGGGGAGCTGTTTTTT
TRBD2,TRBJ2-3,TRBV6-4,15,once,CASSDSWTSGSSQYF,TGTGCCAGCAGTGACTCCTGGACTAGCGGGAGCTCGCAGTATTTT
NA,TRBJ1-1,TRBV5-1,15,NA,CASSLFGSGDTEAFF,TGCGCCAGCAGCTTGTTTGGTTCGGGGGACACTGAAGCTTTCTTT
TRBD2,TRBJ2-2,TRBV18,16,NA,CASSPLAGDDTGELFF,TGTGCCAGCTCACCACTAGCGGGGGATGACACCGGGGAGCTGTTTTTT
TRBD2,TRBJ2-1,TRBV29-1,14,NA,CSASGTSGFNEQFF,TGCAGCGCCTCCGGGACTAGCGGGTTCAATGAGCAGTTCTTC
TRBD1,TRBJ1-2,TRBV6-1,14,NA,CASSERTGRGGYTF,TGTGCCAGCAGTGAGAGGACAGGAAGAGGGGGCTACACCTTC
NA,TRBJ1-2,TRBV9,16,NA,CASSVAKDPGPYGYTF,TGTGCCAGCAGCGTAGCTAAAGACCCAGGGCCCTATGGCTACACCTTC
NA,TRBJ1-1,TRBV3-1/TRBV3-2,14,NA,CASGSWGVNTEAFF,TGTGCCAGCGGTTCCTGGGGGGTGAACACTGAAGCTTTCTTT
TRBD1,TRBJ2-3,TRBV28,14,NA,CASILRGGIDTQYF,TGTGCCAGCATCTTGCGAGGGGGCATAGATACGCAGTATTTT
NA,TRBJ2-2,TRBV28,14,NA,CAGWGGTGSQELFF,TGTGCCGGTTGGGGGGGGACAGGTAGCCAGGAGCTGTTTTTT
TRBD1,TRBJ2-7,TRBV5-1,16,NA,CASSLIGTGLWNEQYF,TGCGCCAGCAGCTTAATCGGGACAGGCCTGTGGAACGAGCAGTACTTC
NA,TRBJ1-3,TRBV10-3,14,once,CAIKDRYSGNTIYF,TGTGCCATCAAGGACAGATACTCTGGAAACACCATATATTTT
TRBD1,TRBJ1-4,TRBV11-3,13,NA,CASQGQGREKLFF,TGTGCCAGCCAGGGACAGGGGAGAGAAAAACTGTTTTTT
NA,TRBJ2-1,TRBV10-3,12,NA,CAISAAEDRRIF,TGTGCCATCAGCGCAGCCGAAGACAGGAGGATCTTC
NA,TRBJ1-5,TRBV7-5,21,once,CVRLSTRGTGATLYSNQPQHF,TGTGTCAGACTAAGCACTCGGGGGACAGGGGCGACCCTTTATAGCAATCAGCCCCAGCATTTT
NA,TRBJ1-1,TRBV2,12,NA,CASSGTGTEAFF,TGTGCCAGCAGTGGAACGGGAACTGAAGCTTTCTTT
NA,TRBJ1-1,TRBV5-1,14,once,CASSLESESTEAFF,TGCGCCAGCAGCTTGGAATCAGAAAGCACTGAAGCTTTCTTT
TRBD2,TRBJ2-3,TRBV6-5,13,NA,CASVLAGSDTQYF,TGTGCCAGCGTTTTAGCGGGGTCAGATACGCAGTATTTT
NA,TRBJ2-7,TRBV11-3,13,NA,CASSSGQSYEQYF,TGTGCCAGCAGCTCAGGACAGTCCTACGAGCAGTACTTC
TRBD1,TRBJ2-6,TRBV18,15,NA,CASSDQGAGANVLTF,TGTGCCAGCTCAGACCAGGGGGCCGGGGCCAACGTCCTGACTTTC
TRBD1,TRBJ1-1,TRBV3-1/TRBV3-2,14,NA,CASSRQGGNTEAFF,TGTGCCAGCAGCCGACAGGGGGGGAACACTGAAGCTTTCTTT
NA,TRBJ2-3,TRBV15,15,NA,CATSRRLAGTDTQYF,TGTGCCACCAGCCGTAGGCTAGCCGGCACAGATACGCAGTATTTT
NA,TRBJ2-1,TRBV7-7,15,NA,CASSLARGGDNEQFF,TGTGCCAGCAGCTTAGCGCGGGGCGGGGACAATGAGCAGTTCTTC
TRBD2,TRBJ2-3,TRBV7-7,18,NA,CASSRGLAGVGGTDTQYF,TGTGCCAGCAGCAGGGGACTAGCGGGAGTGGGGGGCACAGATACGCAGTATTTT
NA,TRBJ2-3,TRBV4-3,18,once,CASSQDWGAGRGADTQYF,TGCGCCAGCAGCCAAGATTGGGGCGCGGGGCGAGGGGCAGATACGCAGTATTTT
TRBD1,TRBJ2-3,TRBV18,13,NA,CASSTGGGDTQYF,TGTGCCAGCTCAACAGGGGGTGGTGATACGCAGTATTTT
TRBD2,TRBJ2-1,TRBV28,15,few,CASSLPASGLNEQFF,TGTGCCAGCAGTTTACCCGCTAGCGGGCTTAATGAGCAGTTCTTC
NA,TRBJ2-2,TRBV10-1,12,few,CASSAISGELFF,TGCGCCAGCAGTGCTATCTCCGGGGAGCTGTTTTTT
TRBD1,TRBJ2-7,TRBV5-1,15,NA,CASSSTGTGNGEQYF,TGCGCCAGCAGCTCTACCGGGACAGGGAATGGGGAGCAGTACTTC
TRBD2,TRBJ2-3,TRBV7-6,17,NA,CASSLGIAGGPQDTQYF,TGTGCCAGCAGCTTAGGGATAGCGGGGGGGCCTCAAGATACGCAGTATTTT
NA,TRBJ1-6,TRBV6-4,14,NA,CASSECTVNSPLHF,TGTGCCAGCAGTGAATGTACGGTAAATTCACCCCTCCACTTT
NA,TRBJ1-4,TRBV2,15,NA,CASRGGVATNEKLFF,TGTGCCAGCAGAGGAGGCGTTGCAACTAATGAAAAACTGTTTTTT
NA,TRBJ2-3,TRBV11-2,17,few,CASSRARLGGDTDTQYF,TGTGCCAGCAGCCGAGCCCGACTAGGGGGGGACACAGATACGCAGTATTTT
NA,TRBJ1-5,TRBV7-6,15,NA,CASSLGAGSNQPQHF,TGTGCCAGCAGCTTAGGAGCAGGGAGCAATCAGCCCCAGCATTTT
NA,TRBJ2-2,TRBV6-2/TRBV6-3,15,NA,CASSYSSGNTGELFF,TGTGCCAGCAGTTATAGTAGCGGGAACACCGGGGAGCTGTTTTTT